This TCR beta chain was retrieved from a study of control samples from healthy donors and cancer patients. TCRdb's copy holds only in-frame clones and misses some; the assay was immunoSEQ multiplex PCR. The sample lists about 94,000 clones; about nine tenths were seen once. The CDR3 has 11 amino acids. The ends were cut back, 3 bases at V and 5 bases at J, with 5 bases in the middle. Germline V gives CDR1 DFQATT, CDR2 SNEGSKA (reference sequence). The TCR sequence derives from a woman aged 18-30 years in good health. This rearrangement joins TRBV20-1 to TRBJ2-1; D gene unclear. Sequencing was performed on blood. As DNA, the CDR3 is TGCAGTGCTAGGCCCAACAATGAGCAGTTCTTC. The encoded protein is CSARPNNEQFF.